This T cell receptor (beta chain) is from a study of T cell repertoires in cytomegalovirus infection. Study details: Indications came from public TCR beta signatures; they pointed to CMV infection and to a matching HLA type. Regarding the study as a whole: Carriage of CMV together with the relevant HLA was identifiable through cumulative public TCR beta family frequency.

TCRdb itself ran the reads through MiXCR, one entry per CDR3 protein. This repertoire shows some 160,000 distinct CDR3 sequences, about 15% found once; its top ten account for over 15%. CDR3 length: 14 residues. Germline CDR1 is MNHEY and CDR2 is SVGAGI. V was shortened by 6 bases and J by 2 bases, with 14 bases between the two germline ends. Details on this clonotype: Its target is unknown.

This TCR was recovered from a human donor in good health (CMV status not recorded). Some clones in this sample may be carry-over from other donors' samples. The J gene is TRBJ2-7, the V gene TRBV6-5; the D gene is possibly TRBD2 (5 bases). Sequences were obtained from CD8+ T cells from PBMCs. DNA of the CDR3: TGTGCCAGCAGGCCGAGAGGGAACCCCTACGAGCAGTACTTC. Translated: CASRPRGNPYEQYF.